A selection of T cell receptor beta chains follows, all from one sample in a study of cytomegalovirus exposure and HLA in healthy donors. Produced via immunoSEQ multiplex PCR; TCRdb's table is partial and in-frame only. The sample consists of approximately 150,000 clones, about 80% of them appearing once. The sequencing input was PBMCs. These receptors were collected from a man under 40 in good health and CMV-seropositive. Both conserved end residues are part of each CDR3. Fields, in order: V gene, CDR3 protein.

v_call: TRBV11-2; cdr3_aa: CASSPRRGLNEKLFF
v_call: TRBV7-2; cdr3_aa: CASSSGQGANEQYF
v_call: TRBV27; cdr3_aa: CATRTGAEAFF
v_call: TRBV5-1; cdr3_aa: CASSWGLAAYYEQYF
v_call: TRBV5-4; cdr3_aa: CASSLVAGSNNEQFF
v_call: TRBV4-2; cdr3_aa: CASSQERLAGVSYEQYF
v_call: TRBV6-5; cdr3_aa: CASSAARGGYEQYF
v_call: TRBV10-2; cdr3_aa: CASSERAGNQPQHF
v_call: TRBV27; cdr3_aa: CASSLSSGEEQYF
v_call: TRBV28; cdr3_aa: CASSHNTGGYVYEQYF
v_call: TRBV19; cdr3_aa: CASSIPRQGAPNYGYTF
v_call: TRBV19; cdr3_aa: CASSNSWGQSLEQYF
v_call: TRBV27; cdr3_aa: CASCAIGRDPASYYEQYF
v_call: TRBV19; cdr3_aa: CASSIIGQGTGEQYF